These 13 T cell receptor beta chains share one sample of origin, sequenced in a study of CD8+CD57+ T cells in acquired aplastic anemia. Patients picked for sequencing had shown CD8+CD57+ cell expansion detected by flow cytometry. According to the study, genomic DNA was the template for TCR beta VDJ and CDR3 profiling. TCRdb re-called the reads with MiXCR, one entry per CDR3 protein. The data hold about 240,000 distinct CDR3 sequences, with around half observed a single time. Sequencing was performed on sorted CD4+, CD8+, or CD8+CD57+ T cells (not recorded which) from PBMCs. Receptors originate from a human donor with aplastic anemia.

This clonotype was seen ten or more times. The chain joins TRBV19 to TRBJ1-5; D is unclear. The CDR3 consists of 13 residues. Germline loops: CDR1 LNHDA, CDR2 SQIVND (reference sequence). V was shortened by 3 bases and J by 0 bases, with 3 bases between the two germline ends. CDR3 loop: CASSIASNQPQHF. In nucleotides, the CDR3 is TGTGCCAGTAGTATTGCTAGCAATCAGCCCCAGCATTTT. The full variable domain, in which reference TRBV19 and TRBJ1-5 provide the parts outside the CDR3, is DGGITQSPKYLFRKEGQNVTLSCEQNLNHDAMYWYRQDPGQGLRLIYYSQIVNDFQKGDIAEGYSVSREKKESFPLTVTSAQKNPTAFYLCASSIASNQPQHFGDGTRLSIL.

The chain carries TRBV29-1 and TRBJ2-3; D call uncertain. Germline CDR1 SQVTM, CDR2 ANQGSEA. The CDR3 is 13 amino acids. The V end was cut by 6 bases, the J end by 4 bases, with 14 bases between. The CDR3 loop is CSVIDDLADTQYF. The CDR3 DNA is TGCAGCGTCATCGATGACTTGGCAGATACGCAGTATTTT.

The CDR3 protein is CSVHDNTGELFF. The DNA of the CDR3 is TGCAGCGTCCATGATAACACCGGGGAGCTGTTTTTT. The chain is built from TRBV29-1 and TRBJ2-2; D gene unclear. V lost 6 bases to trimming and J lost 2 bases, with 7 bases between them. This CDR3 contains 12 residues. The V gene's germline CDR1 is SQVTM and CDR2 ANQGSEA.

CDR3 residues: CASSLGPSGGTVETQYF. For the CDR3, the DNA is TGTGCCAGCAGCTTAGGTCCCAGCGGGGGGACCGTGGAGACCCAGTACTTC. V is TRBV7-9 and J is TRBJ2-5; TRBD2 matches at 9 bases. The V segment lost 1 base and the J segment 5 bases; nucleotides outside the gene matches: 11. Germline CDR1 and CDR2: SEHNR and FQNEAQ (reference sequence). The CDR3 has 17 amino acids.

There are many counts of this clonotype. The chain has TRBV14 and TRBJ1-5; D remains unclear. The germline V and J ends were trimmed by 0 bases and 3 bases, with 3 bases remaining between them. The germline CDR1 and CDR2 sequences are SGHDN and FVKESK. This CDR3 has 13 residues. The CDR3 DNA follows: TGTGCCAGCAGCCAAGATCTCAATCAGCCCCAGCATTTT. Translated: CASSQDLNQPQHF.

The chain uses TRBV20-1 and TRBJ2-7; D perhaps matches TRBD1 (5 bases). The germline V gene encodes CDR1 DFQATT and CDR2 SNEGSKA (reference sequence). V dropped 4 bases and J dropped 4 bases, with 14 bases sitting between them. This CDR3 comprises 13 residues. The CDR3 spells CSATQVLGYEQYF. CDR3 bases: TGCAGTGCTACACAGGTTCTGGGGTACGAGCAGTACTTC.

At least ten counts were recorded for this clonotype. The chain uses TRBV11-3 and TRBJ1-1; maybe TRBD1 (6 bases). CDR1 is SGHNT, CDR2 YENEEA, per germline. The CDR3 totals 13 residues. Trimming took off 6 bases at V and 4 bases at J, with 12 bases between the two ends. CDR3 sequence: CASRAQGTTEAFF. The DNA for the CDR3 is TGTGCCAGCAGAGCCCAGGGGACCACTGAAGCTTTCTTT.

Notes on this clonotype: A read error may explain this, as a much larger clone is one base away. J is TRBJ1-3 and V is TRBV7-9, with 7 bases fitting TRBD1. The CDR3 is made up of 16 amino acids. The germline gives CDR1 SEHNR, CDR2 FQNEAQ (reference sequence). The CDR3 here is CASSFPDREVGNTINF. CDR3 coding DNA: TGTGCCAGCAGCTTCCCAGACAGGGAGGTTGGAAACACCATAAATTTT.

Comment on this clonotype: A much larger clonotype is one base distant, so this may be a read error. The CDR3 nucleotides read TGTGCCAGCGGTAGGCCAGATACGCAGTGTTTT. Amino acid sequence: CASGRPDTQCF. The rearrangement links TRBV27 to TRBJ2-3; D is undetermined. Germline CDR1 and CDR2: MNHEY and SMNVEV (reference sequence). The length of the CDR3 is 11 residues.

In its sample, this clonotype was seen many times. This sequence joins TRBV9 and TRBJ2-3; D gene uncertain. This CDR3 contains 15 residues. Trimming took 0 bases from V and 1 from J, leaving 9 bases between them. Germline CDR1 and CDR2: SGDLS and YYNGEE. The CDR3 sequence: CASSVVLSGTDTQYF. CDR3 sequence (DNA): TGTGCCAGCAGCGTAGTACTTTCGGGCACAGATACGCAGTATTTT. Together with reference TRBV9 and TRBJ2-3, the CDR3 gives the full variable domain: DSGVTQTPKHLITATGQRVTLRCSPRSGDLSVYWYQQSLDQGLQFLIQYYNGEERAKGNILERFSAQQFPDLHSELNLSSLELGDSALYFCASSVVLSGTDTQYFGPGTRLTVL.

This clonotype occurred a few times. CDR3 nucleotide sequence: TGCGCCAGCAGCCAAGATCCGGGAGGTAGCGGGAGGGCTTGGGGGCAGTTCTTC. This sequence encodes CASSQDPGGSGRAWGQFF. This chain uses TRBV4-1 with TRBJ2-1; 11 positions agree with TRBD2. With V trimmed by 0 bases and J by 12 bases, 16 bases remained unmatched. Germline V gene sequence: CDR1 MGHRA, CDR2 YSYEKL. CDR3 length equals 18 residues.

CDR3 nucleotides: TGCAGCCCAATGGAGGGCAGCGGCACTGAAGCTTTCTTT. Amino acids: CSPMEGSGTEAFF. J is TRBJ1-1 and V is TRBV20-1; D unclear. The germline gives CDR1 DFQATT, CDR2 SNEGSKA (reference sequence). The CDR3 totals 13 residues.

The sample holds many counts of this clonotype. The chain employs TRBV7-9 and TRBJ2-2; the D gene is possibly TRBD2 (6 bases). This CDR3 has 15 amino acids. The V end lost 2 bases, the J end lost 5 bases, and 12 bases lay between the germline ends. Germline V gives CDR1 SEHNR, CDR2 FQNEAQ (reference sequence). CDR3 nucleotide sequence: TGTGCCAGCAGCTTAAGGGACTTCGGAACCGGGGAGCTGTTTTTT. Its translation: CASSLRDFGTGELFF.